The present TCR beta chain was sequenced within a study of T-cell reconstitution after alpha-beta-depleted transplantation in children. As it was prepared, the TCRbeta library received unique molecular identifiers. From the PCR reads, TCRdb called clonotypes with MiXCR, one entry per CDR3 protein. The sample yields around 480,000 distinct CDR3 sequences, over 25% seen once. The CDR3 is 14 amino acids. V shed 10 bases, J shed 1 base, and the junction held 6 bases outside the gene matches. Germline CDR1 is KGHSH and CDR2 is LQKENI. The rearrangement joins TRBV18 to TRBJ2-2; 7 nucleotides align to TRBD1. This specimen consisted of PBMCs from the stem cell graft donor, obtained from the stem cell graft. The receptor comes from a human donor who donated a stem cell graft to a child with aplastic anemia. The CDR3 loop is CATQRTGNTGELFF. Written as DNA, the CDR3 is TGTGCCACCCAGAGGACAGGGAACACCGGGGAGCTGTTTTTT.